This TCR beta chain was identified during a study of control samples from healthy donors and cancer patients. Per germline, CDR1 SNHLY and CDR2 FYNNEI. The junction had 12 bases not matched to a gene; V was cut back by 8 bases and J by 7 bases. The CDR3 runs 15 residues. The repertoire was sequenced with immunoSEQ multiplex PCR; TCRdb's copy has only in-frame clones and lacks some. The sample has tens of thousands of clones, 90% to 95% seen once. This receptor was identified in a woman in her twenties or thirties in good health. The chain links TRBV2 to TRBJ2-1; TRBD2 matches at 9 bases. Material: blood. The CDR3 protein is CASLQDSGSRNEQFF. In DNA form, the CDR3 reads TGTGCCAGCCTTCAGGATAGCGGGAGTAGGAATGAGCAGTTCTTC.